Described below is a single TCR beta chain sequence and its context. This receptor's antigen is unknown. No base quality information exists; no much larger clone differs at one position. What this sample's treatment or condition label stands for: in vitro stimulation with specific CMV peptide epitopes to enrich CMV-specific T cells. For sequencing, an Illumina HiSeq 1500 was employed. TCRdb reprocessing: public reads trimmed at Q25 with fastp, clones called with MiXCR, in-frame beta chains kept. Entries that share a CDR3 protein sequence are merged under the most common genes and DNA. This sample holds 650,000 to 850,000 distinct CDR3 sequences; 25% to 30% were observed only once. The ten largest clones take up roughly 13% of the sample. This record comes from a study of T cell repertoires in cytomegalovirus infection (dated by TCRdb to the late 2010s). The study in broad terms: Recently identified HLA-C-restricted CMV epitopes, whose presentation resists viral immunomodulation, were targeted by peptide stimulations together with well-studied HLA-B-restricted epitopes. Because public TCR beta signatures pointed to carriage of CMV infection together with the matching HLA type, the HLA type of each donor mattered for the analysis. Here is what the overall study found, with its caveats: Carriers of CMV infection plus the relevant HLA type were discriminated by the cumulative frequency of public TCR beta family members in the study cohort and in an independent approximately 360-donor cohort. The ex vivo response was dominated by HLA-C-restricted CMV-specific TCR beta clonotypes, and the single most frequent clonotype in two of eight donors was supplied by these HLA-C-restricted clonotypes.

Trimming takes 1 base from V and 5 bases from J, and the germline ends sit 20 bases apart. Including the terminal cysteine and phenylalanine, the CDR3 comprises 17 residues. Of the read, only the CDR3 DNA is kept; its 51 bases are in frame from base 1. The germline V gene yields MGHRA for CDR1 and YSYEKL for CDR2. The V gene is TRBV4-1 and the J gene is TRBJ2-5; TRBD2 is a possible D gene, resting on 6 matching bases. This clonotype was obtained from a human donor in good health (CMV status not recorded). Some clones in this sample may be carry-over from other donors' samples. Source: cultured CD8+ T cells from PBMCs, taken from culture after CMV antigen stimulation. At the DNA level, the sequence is TGCGCCAGCAGCCAAGTGAGTAGCGGTACCTTCGGGGAGACCCAGTACTTC. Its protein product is CASSQVSSGTFGETQYF.